This passage covers 5 T cell receptor beta chains from one sample sequenced in a study of graft-versus-host responses after intestinal transplantation. These receptors' targets are unknown. Assay: immunoSEQ multiplex PCR; the TCRdb copy retains only in-frame clones and omits some. The repertoire holds under 85,000 clones, with 90% as singletons. Sequenced here: unstimulated CD8+ T cells sorted from spleen or lymph node cells, sampled before intestinal transplant. These receptor sequences come from a human donor who received an intestinal transplant.

The sample holds a few counts of this clone. The chain uses TRBV5-6 and TRBJ2-2, with D unclear. The CDR3 covers 12 residues. Germline V gene data show CDR1 as SGHDT and CDR2 as YYEEEE. Trimming pared 4 bases from V and 6 bases from J, leaving 7 bases between. This CDR3 reads CASSLKPGELFF. CDR3 sequence (DNA): TGTGCCAGCAGCCTGAAGCCCGGGGAGCTGTTTTTT.

Points on this clone: Additional DNA sequences in this sample encode the identical CDR3. This chain links TRBV19 with TRBJ2-7; a weak D match, TRBD2 (5 bases). The V gene's germline CDR1 is LNHDA and CDR2 SQIVND (reference sequence). The CDR3 totals 13 residues. Trimming removed 5 bases from V and 0 bases from J, with 8 bases in between. CDR3 amino acids: CASSYGDSYEQYF. As DNA, the CDR3 is TGTGCCAGTAGTTACGGGGACTCCTACGAGCAGTACTTC.

The gene calls are TRBV5-6 and TRBJ1-1, with 10 nucleotides matching TRBD1. Unmatched junction bases numbered 1, after V lost 2 bases and J lost 3 bases. The CDR3 consists of 14 residues. Germline loops: CDR1 SGHDT, CDR2 YYEEEE. DNA for the CDR3: TGTGCCAGCAGCTTCGGGACAGGGGACACTGAAGCTTTCTTT. Translated: CASSFGTGDTEAFF. Filled out from reference TRBV5-6 and TRBJ1-1, the complete variable domain reads DAGVTQSPTHLIKTRGQQVTLRCSPKSGHDTVSWYQQALGQGPQFIFQYYEEEERQRGNFPDRFSGHQFPNYSSELNVNALLLGDSALYLCASSFGTGDTEAFFGQGTRLTVV.

The genes are TRBV27 and TRBJ1-5; D call uncertain. Germline CDR1 reads MNHEY; CDR2 reads SMNVEV (reference sequence). The CDR3 is 15 amino acids. Trimming stripped 1 base from V and 6 bases from J, with 13 bases between. This CDR3 reads CASSLYPEGGQPQHF. The DNA for the CDR3 is TGTGCCAGCAGTTTATACCCTGAAGGAGGTCAGCCCCAGCATTTT.

This rearrangement joins TRBV7-8 to TRBJ1-1; no firm D call. Trimming left V 3 bases short and J 4 bases short, with 3 bases between. Per the germline V gene, CDR1 is SGHVS and CDR2 is FQNEAQ. The length of the CDR3 is 11 residues. CDR3: CASSFRTEAFF. The CDR3 DNA reads TGTGCCAGCAGCTTCCGCACTGAAGCTTTCTTT. The whole variable domain, filled in from reference TRBV7-8 and TRBJ1-1, reads GAGVSQSPRYKVAKRGQDVALRCDPISGHVSLFWYQQALGQGPEFLTYFQNEAQLDKSGLPSDRFFAERPEGSVSTLKIQRTQQEDSAVYLCASSFRTEAFFGQGTRLTVV.